This T cell receptor beta chain is drawn from a study of blood T cell repertoires in COVID-19. Across the study: Sites in the United States, Italy and Spain provided acute and convalescent COVID-19 samples. Sources were T cells, B-cell-depleted T cells, or PBMCs; the material itself was cDNA or gDNA.

Under the authors' procedure: Nucleated cell number was recorded as an estimate derived from reference gene primer amplification. Method: immunoSEQ multiplex PCR; TCRdb's copy keeps in-frame clones and lacks some. The V and J calls and clone size are taken from that table; D and trimming were inferred from the DNA. The data contain 30,000 or so clones, roughly four fifths of them seen just once; the ten biggest clones take up 3% to 4%. Germline CDR1 and CDR2: SNHLY and FYNNEI. The germline V and J ends were trimmed by 1 base and 2 bases, with 11 bases remaining between them. CDR3 size: 16 residues. The TCR sequence derives from a man between 50 and 59 years old with acute or convalescent COVID-19. The chain has TRBV2 and TRBJ2-2; D is perhaps TRBD2 (5 bases). Sequenced material: peripheral blood. CDR3 sequence: CASSEVGVTNTGELFF. CDR3 in DNA: TGTGCCAGCAGTGAAGTCGGGGTTACTAACACCGGGGAGCTGTTTTTT.